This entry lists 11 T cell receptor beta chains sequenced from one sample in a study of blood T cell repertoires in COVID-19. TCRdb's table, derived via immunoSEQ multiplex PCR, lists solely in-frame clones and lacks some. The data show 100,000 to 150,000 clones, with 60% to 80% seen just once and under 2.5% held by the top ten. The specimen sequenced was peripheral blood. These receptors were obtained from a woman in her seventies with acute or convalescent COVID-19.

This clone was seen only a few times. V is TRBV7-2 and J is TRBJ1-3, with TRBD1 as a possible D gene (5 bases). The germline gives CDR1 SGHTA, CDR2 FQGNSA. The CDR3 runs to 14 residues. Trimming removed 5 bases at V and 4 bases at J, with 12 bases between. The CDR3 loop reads CASSPQGLGNTIYF. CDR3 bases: TGTGCCAGCAGCCCTCAGGGACTAGGAAACACCATATATTTT.

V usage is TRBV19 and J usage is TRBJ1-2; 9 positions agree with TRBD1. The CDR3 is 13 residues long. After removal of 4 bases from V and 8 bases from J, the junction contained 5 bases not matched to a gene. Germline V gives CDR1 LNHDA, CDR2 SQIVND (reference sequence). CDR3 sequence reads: CASSKTGGSGYTF. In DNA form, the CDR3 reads TGTGCCAGTAGTAAAACAGGGGGCTCCGGCTACACCTTC.

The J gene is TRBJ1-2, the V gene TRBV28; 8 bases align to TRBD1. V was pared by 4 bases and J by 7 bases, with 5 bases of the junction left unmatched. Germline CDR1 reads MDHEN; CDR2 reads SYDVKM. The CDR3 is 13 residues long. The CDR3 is CASSSTGGGGYTF. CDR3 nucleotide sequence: TGTGCCAGCAGTTCCACAGGGGGGGGTGGCTACACCTTC.

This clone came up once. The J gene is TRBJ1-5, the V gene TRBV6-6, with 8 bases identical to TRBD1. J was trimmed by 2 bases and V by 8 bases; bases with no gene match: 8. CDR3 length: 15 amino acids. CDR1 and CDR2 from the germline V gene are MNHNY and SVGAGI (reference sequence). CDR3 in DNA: TGTGCCAGCTCGGCGACAGGGGTGGGCAATCAGCCCCAGCATTTT. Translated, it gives CASSATGVGNQPQHF.

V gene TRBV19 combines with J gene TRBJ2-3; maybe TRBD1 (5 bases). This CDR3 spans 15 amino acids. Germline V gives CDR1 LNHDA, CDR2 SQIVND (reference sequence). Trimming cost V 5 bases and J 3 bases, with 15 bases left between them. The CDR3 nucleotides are TGTGCCAGTAGTGCTTTACAGGCGACAACAGATACGCAGTATTTT. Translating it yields CASSALQATTDTQYF.

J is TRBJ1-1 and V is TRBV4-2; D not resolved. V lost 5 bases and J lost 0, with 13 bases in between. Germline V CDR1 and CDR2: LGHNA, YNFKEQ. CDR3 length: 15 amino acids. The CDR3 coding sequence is TGTGCCAGCAGCTTCTTCCGAGCTCTGAACACTGAAGCTTTCTTT. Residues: CASSFFRALNTEAFF.

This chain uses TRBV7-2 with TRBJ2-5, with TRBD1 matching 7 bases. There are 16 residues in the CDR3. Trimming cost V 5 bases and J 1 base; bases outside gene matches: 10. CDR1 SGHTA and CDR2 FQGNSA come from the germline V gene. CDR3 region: CASSQNRDRSQETQYF. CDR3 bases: TGTGCCAGCAGCCAAAACCGGGACAGAAGCCAAGAGACCCAGTACTTC.

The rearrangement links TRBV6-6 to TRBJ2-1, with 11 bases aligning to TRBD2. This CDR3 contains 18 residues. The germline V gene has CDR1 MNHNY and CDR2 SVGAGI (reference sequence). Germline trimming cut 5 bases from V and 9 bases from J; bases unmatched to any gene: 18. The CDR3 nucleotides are TGTGCCAGCAGTCTCCGGGAGATTAGCGGGGGGGTCCGACGTGAGCAGTTCTTC. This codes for CASSLREISGGVRREQFF.

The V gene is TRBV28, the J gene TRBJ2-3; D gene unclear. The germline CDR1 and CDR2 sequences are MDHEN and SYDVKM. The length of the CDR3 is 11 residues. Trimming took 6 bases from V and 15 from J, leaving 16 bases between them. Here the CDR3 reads CASRRRLEAYF. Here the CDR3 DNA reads TGTGCCAGCAGGAGACGTCTTGAGGCCTATTTT.

The CDR3 bases are TGTGCCAGCAGCACCGGACAGGGAGGTCAGCCCCAGCATTTT. This gives the protein CASSTGQGGQPQHF. The chain couples TRBV7-2 to TRBJ1-5, with 8 bases aligning to TRBD1. J gave up 6 bases and V 5 bases, and 6 bases lay outside the gene matches. The CDR3 covers 14 residues. Germline CDR1 is SGHTA and CDR2 is FQGNSA.

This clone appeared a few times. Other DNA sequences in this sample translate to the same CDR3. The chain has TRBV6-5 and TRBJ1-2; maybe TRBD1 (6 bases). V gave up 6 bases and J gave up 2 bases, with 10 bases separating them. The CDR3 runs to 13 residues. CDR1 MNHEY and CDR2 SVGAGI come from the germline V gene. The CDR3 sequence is CASRRQENYGYTF. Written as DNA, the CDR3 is TGTGCCAGCAGAAGACAGGAAAACTATGGCTACACCTTC.